This T cell receptor (beta chain) comes out of a study of cytomegalovirus exposure and HLA in healthy donors. Method: immunoSEQ multiplex PCR; TCRdb's copy keeps in-frame clones and lacks some. Among approximately 220,000 clones listed, about 93% were seen once. Sequencing was performed on PBMCs. The receptor was isolated from a woman aged 18 to 35 in good health and CMV-seronegative.

In nucleotides, the CDR3 is TGTGCCAGCGCTCAGGGGTACACTGAAGCTTTCTTT. This codes for CASAQGYTEAFF. This chain uses TRBV19 with TRBJ1-1; a possible D gene is TRBD1 (6 bases). Germline CDR1 and CDR2: LNHDA and SQIVND (reference sequence). Between the trimmed V and J ends, which lost 9 bases and 3 bases, there was a span of 11 bases. The CDR3 runs to 12 residues.